The sequence of this TCR beta chain was determined in a study of cytomegalovirus exposure and HLA in healthy donors. Study in general: It was reported in a later analysis that the 100 to 150 validation repertoires used the same platform as the approximately 670 first-cohort repertoires.

Sequencing was performed with immunoSEQ multiplex PCR; in TCRdb, only in-frame clones are kept and a portion is missing. The profile covers fewer than 400,000 clones, with 88% appearing a single time and around 1% taken by the ten largest. Overall study findings and caveats: CMV antigen specificity of a few CMV-associated chains was confirmed in vitro. Subsequent analysis revealed that first-cohort TCR clusters tended to co-occur in the 90 to 150 validation repertoires.

Per the germline V gene, CDR1 is MNHNS and CDR2 is SASEGT. The V end was cut by 5 bases, the J end by 0 bases, with 8 bases between. The CDR3 covers 13 residues. On this clone itself: As yet, its antigen is unknown.

The study drew the donors from its approximately 110-subject validation cohort, separate from the approximately 690-subject first cohort. This receptor was obtained from a man aged 25-40 years in good health and CMV-seronegative. The chain combines TRBV6-1 with TRBJ2-7; D is unresolved. Sequenced material: PBMCs. CDR3 DNA sequence: TGTGCCAGCAGTTCCCCGAGCTCCTACGAGCAGTACTTC. It codes for CASSSPSSYEQYF.